What follows is one TCR beta chain and its context. The antigen remains unidentified. The data are from a study of shared clonotypes between healthy human individuals. Overall study findings and caveats: Sampling included only blood; tissue repertoires likely differ.

In germline, CDR1 is SGDLS, CDR2 YYNGEE. The J segment lost 3 bases and the V segment lost 4 bases, leaving 7 bases of the junction unmatched. CDR3 size: 18 residues. Generated by immunoSEQ multiplex PCR, the TCRdb table keeps only in-frame clones and is missing some. The repertoire holds about 480,000 clones, with around 79% as singletons. Source material: PBMCs. The TCR originated in a woman aged 40 to 50 in good health. Some clones in this sample may be carry-over from other donors' samples. This chain joins TRBV9 and TRBJ2-6; 13 bases line up with TRBD2. CDR3 coding DNA: TGTGCCAGCAGCCCCCGGACTAGCGGGAGCGGTGGGGCCAACGTCCTGACTTTC. This codes for CASSPRTSGSGGANVLTF.